This TCR beta chain was observed in a study of T cells in tuberculosis. Study as a whole: CD1B tetramers identified T cells specific for mycobacterial lipid GMM.

As concerns this clone: The sample carries other DNA sequences with the same CDR3.

Sorting used thawed, overnight-rested PBMC stained with anti-CD3, a viability dye and GMM-loaded CD1B tetramer. CD1B tetramers were loaded with Rhodococcus equi-derived C32 glucose monomycolate. Before cryopreservation, the sorted PBMC lost their CD14-expressing monocytes. Tetramer-negative cells, approximately 110,000 per donor, were also sorted. Sequenced by immunoSEQ multiplex PCR; TCRdb stores in-frame clones only, minus some. The sample records 88,000 or so clones, roughly 93% being singletons. Sequencing used CD1b-GMM tetramer-negative cells sorted from PBMCs. The receptor was isolated from an adult woman with latent tuberculosis.

CDR3 DNA sequence: TGTGCCAGCAGTTACTCGACAGGGGGTGGCTACACCTTC. Its protein product is CASSYSTGGGYTF. This rearrangement joins TRBV6-5 to TRBJ1-2, with 9 positions matching TRBD1. Trimming removed 0 bases from V and 7 bases from J; junction bases left unmatched: 0. The germline V gene encodes CDR1 MNHEY and CDR2 SVGAGI. This CDR3 region has 13 residues.